The clone carrying this T cell receptor (beta chain) appeared once. The sample belongs to a study of blood T cell repertoires in COVID-19. Across the whole study: COVID-19 samples, acute and convalescent, were from the United States, Italy and Spain. T cells, B-cell-depleted T cells, or PBMCs provided the cDNA or gDNA that served as material.

Germline lookup yields CDR1 SNHLY and CDR2 FYNNEI. This CDR3 region has 14 residues. Unmatched junction bases numbered 6, after V lost 6 bases and J lost 7 bases. Per the original methods: Amplification of reference gene primers provided the estimated nucleated cell counts. Sequencing was performed with immunoSEQ multiplex PCR; in TCRdb, only in-frame clones are kept and a portion is missing. V and J calls and clone size are as listed in that table; D and trimming were resolved from the DNA. Of a few hundred thousand clones in the sample, 88% were seen once. The material sequenced was peripheral blood. V usage is TRBV2 and J usage is TRBJ2-1, with 10 positions matching TRBD2. This TCR came from a woman in her thirties or forties who had recovered from COVID-19. CDR3 DNA sequence: TGTGCCAGCAGGGGGGGACTAGCGTGGAATGAGCAGTTCTTC. Its translation: CASRGGLAWNEQFF.